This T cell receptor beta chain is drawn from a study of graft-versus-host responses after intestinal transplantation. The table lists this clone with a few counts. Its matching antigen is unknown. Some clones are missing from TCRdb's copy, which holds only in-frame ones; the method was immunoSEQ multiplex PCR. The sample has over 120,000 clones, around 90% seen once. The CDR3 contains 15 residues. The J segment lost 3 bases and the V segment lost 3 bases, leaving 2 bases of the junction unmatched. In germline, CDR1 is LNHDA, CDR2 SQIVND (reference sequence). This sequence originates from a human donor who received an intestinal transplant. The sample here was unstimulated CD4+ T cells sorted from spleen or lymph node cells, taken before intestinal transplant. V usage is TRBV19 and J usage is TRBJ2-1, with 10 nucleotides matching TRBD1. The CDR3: CASSMDRGSYNEQFF. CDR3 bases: TGTGCCAGTAGTATGGACAGGGGGAGCTACAATGAGCAGTTCTTC.